Sequencing of this T cell receptor (beta chain) was carried out in a study of cytomegalovirus exposure and HLA in healthy donors (dated 2017 in TCRdb). Turning to the overall study: In an earlier analysis of some 610 of the donors, approximately 300 Gb of sequence data and 95 million to 130 million unique TCR beta sequences from approximately 180 million T cells were reported. Approximately 310 gigabases of sequencing data and approximately 93 million unique TCR sequences were included in an early release covering about 700 HLA-typed donors. Of the roughly 400 genotyped donors, 81% were placed in the genetic ancestry cluster associated with self-reported Caucasian donors. The study aimed to test whether cataloging public T cell receptors could reveal signatures of past pathogen exposure. The study used immunosequencing to profile the T cell repertoires of some 600 subjects and linked those repertoires to cytomegalovirus serostatus. In addition to the first cohort of about 650 subjects, a separate validation cohort of 130 or so different subjects was used. High-throughput TCR immunosequencing, statistical association of individual TCRs with disease status, and machine learning were combined to predict cytomegalovirus infection status. In a later analysis, previously published TCR beta repertoires from 550 to 750 donors were re-analyzed and high-resolution HLA genotyping was added so that TCR occurrence patterns could be studied. In the later analysis, no new phenotypic data were used to find candidate immune exposures; instead, reliance was placed on TCR beta sequences and their occurrence across donors. In an earlier analysis of 587 of the donors, high-throughput TCR beta sequencing was used to judge whether each TCR beta V gene segment behaved as functional or pseudogenic. Alongside the repertoire data, information on donor age, sex, ethnicity and CMV serostatus was compiled. Genome-wide SNP genotypes for about 65% of the roughly 700 donors were used in a later genetic analysis, which treated that subset as a discovery cohort. Every repertoire in the discovery cohort had been generated on one and the same sequencing platform. HLA typing covered class I and class II loci at four-digit resolution. Typing coverage varied by locus: roughly 620-640 donors for A, B, C, DRB1 and DQB1; some 520 for DQA1; over 600 for DPA1; under 490 for DPB1. Roughly five DR-DQ haplotypes were handled as single units for association and clustering, since linkage in the cohort was strong. Among about 390 genotyped donors of the cohort, an average of approximately 240,000 unique TCR beta nucleotide sequences were sequenced per donor, roughly 20% of them non-productive.

What the research found in general, with its limitations: Linkage disequilibrium might explain the correlated functional status among segregating V segments, but an unknown experimental factor could not be ruled out. The cohort was sequenced for TCR beta chains only, and without alpha or paired-chain data the features that could be detected were limited. In a later genetic analysis, a missense DCLRE1C variant was associated with V-gene and J-gene trimming of TCR beta chains, and the association was replicated in an independent cohort. Roughly uniform sequencing depth across donors was assumed in presence/absence analyses, although this assumption may not hold. It was suggested by the authors that the approach could potentially be generalized to other disease states and immunological phenotypes. In a later analysis, HLA-associated TCR beta chains were found to be more clonally expanded and to have lower generation probabilities than equally common non-associated chains. Across donors, most TCR sequences were observed very rarely, whereas some public TCRs were present in many individuals. According to a later analysis, parvovirus B19, influenza, CMV and Epstein-Barr virus appeared linked to several top co-occurrence clusters. Immune exposure information for the cohort was limited to CMV serostatus. In a later analysis, the rate of TCR association differed among HLA loci, with DRB1 alleles having the most associated TCRs and HLA-C alleles having the fewest. When HLA alleles, especially DR and DQ, strongly co-occurred, attributing TCR associations to individual alleles was difficult. An earlier analysis of several hundred of the donors showed that most TCR beta V segments appeared in productive rearrangements either about 87% or about 30% of the time, which broadly matched IMGT annotations. Because HLA typing was missing for some donors at each locus, association tests included only the typed subset. A few of the identified cytomegalovirus-associated TCR beta chains were confirmed in vitro to be specific for cytomegalovirus antigens. A further reported finding was that TCR beta sequences accurately predicted the HLA-A and HLA-B alleles for most subjects in the first cohort. Most CMV-associated TCR beta chains appeared to be HLA-restricted in a later analysis, and the HLA associations seemed to be driven largely by CMV exposure. In both the original and validation cohorts, the classifier was reported to diagnose cytomegalovirus status with high specificity and sensitivity. A total of 164 TCR beta chains were listed by the study as associated with cytomegalovirus. Some IMGT-functional V segments, including TRBV6-2 and TRBV6-3, could not be distinguished by the 87-base-pair reads and were therefore excluded. A group of highly shared sequence variants was considered likely to be a technical artifact of the sequencing pipeline. The earlier analysis of almost 600 of the donors excluded roughly 16 rarely observed V segments, including chromosome 9 orphons, because counts were too low. Specific HLA alleles were associated with about 17,000 TCR beta sequences at a false discovery rate of 0.05 in a later analysis. According to a later genetic analysis, donors in an Asian-associated ancestry cluster had fewer N-insertions in productive TCRs than the approximately 650-donor mean.

CDR3 length: 18 amino acids, cysteine to phenylalanine. This entry keeps only the CDR3 DNA: 54 bases, framed from base 1. Between the V and J ends, shortened by 5 bases and 4 bases respectively, the junction contains 23 bases. Reading the germline V gene gives CDR1 SGHNT and CDR2 YENEEA. Turning to this clone: Its antigen specificity is not known. Base qualities are not recorded, but no much larger clone differs from it by a single base.

The library relied on the immunoSEQ multiplex PCR assay. A mixture of 60 forward primers for TCR Vbeta segments and 13 reverse primers for TCR Jbeta segments was used in the multiplex PCR. The CDR3 region of rearranged TCR beta genes was amplified from genomic DNA by a multiplex PCR assay. The amplified TCR beta libraries were sequenced on the Illumina HiSeq System as 87-base-pair reads. The authors processed their data as follows. Across the roughly 670 repertoires, a later analysis counted 75 million to 90 million unique TCR beta chains, some 11 million of which were shared by at least two donors. To remove PCR and sequencing errors, raw reads were error-corrected and collapsed into unique sequences using a nearest-neighbor algorithm that merged closely related sequences. V, D and J gene segments were assigned by aligning CDR3 sequences to IMGT reference sequences. For a sequence to be retained, a match of at least six nucleotides to both a V gene segment and a J gene segment was required. Rearrangements were called productive when the CDR3 lacked stop codons and stayed in frame with V and J; all others were non-productive. CDR3 was defined by IMGT convention, running from the second conserved V-encoded cysteine to the conserved J-encoded phenylalanine. In an earlier analysis of around 640 of the donors, sequences lacking an unambiguous match to a single V gene segment were excluded. In an earlier analysis of roughly 600 of the donors, a V segment was called functional when productive rearrangements were above 56.7%, and segregating when the standard deviation between donors exceeded 5%. A statistical classification framework was built to diagnose cytomegalovirus status from the catalog of TCR beta chain sequences. In a later analysis, TCR nucleotide sequences were compared against IMGT/GENE-DB human TR gene sequences so that V and J genes could be assigned. The TCRdist pipeline was used in a later analysis to assign CDR3 sequences and most-parsimonious VDJ recombination scenarios. A later analysis defined each TCR beta chain by its CDR3 amino acid sequence plus V-gene family, and excluded reads lacking a unique V-gene family. As a way to deal with suspected cross-contamination and a sequencing artifact, a later analysis dropped over 550 nucleotide sequences that were highly shared and had low generation probability. In a later analysis, a clonal expansion index was calculated for each public chain from normalized within-repertoire ranks of inferred template counts. In a later analysis, generation probabilities were computed with a VDJ recombination model fitted to out-of-frame rearrangements, and the resulting probabilities were checked against IGoR. In a later analysis, hypergeometric tests were used to score TCR-TCR, TCR-HLA and TCR-CMV co-occurrence, with a repertoire-size bias correction applied to TCR pairs. In a later analysis, false discovery rates were estimated by permuting HLA or CMV assignments 20 times. A later analysis grouped co-occurring TCRs with DBSCAN, adding TCRdist sequence similarity when clustering within HLA-allele-positive subsets. Repertoires with fewer than 30,000 or more than 120,000 public chains were left out of co-occurrence clustering, as were about five repertoires with anomalous nucleotide sharing. Drawn from immuneACCESS, this table holds only the in-frame rearrangements with V and J called that TCRdb kept. Clones are partly lost; checked studies trace under half to an unresolved V gene and leave the rest unexplained. That table gives V, J and clone size, and the DNA gave D and trimming. The sample table records around 110,000 clones; over 60% of these occur just once. Clones ranked in the top ten supply 5% to 7.5% of the sample.

The cohort comprised some 680 healthy bone marrow donors. Cohort members were all nominally healthy when sampled, although unrecorded immune exposures were likely present. The donor tested CMV seropositive, placing the donor among the 289 seropositive members of the cohort. Every donor gave a peripheral blood sample, and the peripheral blood mononuclear cells from that sample were used for TCR beta sequencing. Genomic DNA extraction from the blood cell samples was performed with the Qiagen DNeasy Blood Extraction Kit. Sequencing input: PBMCs. The receptor comes from a woman aged 50 to 65 in good health and CMV-seropositive. The chain links TRBV11-3 with TRBJ2-2; the D segment could be TRBD1, given 5 matching bases. The sequenced DNA is TGTGCCAGCAGCCCCTCGGGCTGGGGCACCCCTAGCACCGGGGAGCTGTTTTTT. It codes for CASSPSGWGTPSTGELFF.